The 15 T cell receptor beta chains below come from one sample, sequenced in a study of shared clonotypes between healthy human individuals. Assay: immunoSEQ multiplex PCR; the TCRdb copy retains only in-frame clones and omits some. The sample lists hundreds of thousands of clones, around 97% seen once, with around 0.058% in the top ten. The sample comprised naive CD4+ T cells sorted from blood. Described subset: CD45RA+ positively selected. The receptor source for this set is a woman aged 25-40 years in good health.

The chain has TRBV5-4 and TRBJ1-6, with a possible D match to TRBD1 (6 bases). CDR3 length: 13 residues. Germline-derived CDR1 and CDR2 are SGHNT and YYREEE (reference sequence). Deletions cut 4 bases from V and 11 bases from J, with 13 bases between. DNA of the CDR3: TGTGCCAGCAGCCAGTACAGGGTAGCACCCCTCCACTTT. This gives the protein CASSQYRVAPLHF.

The rearrangement uses TRBV21-1 and TRBJ2-3; no DNA check was done on the table's D call, TRBD2. TRBV21-1 is described as a pseudogene. This CDR3 region has 20 residues. For the CDR3, the DNA is TGTGCCAGCAGCACAAACGCCTATGACGCTCTACGGGGAAGCACAGATACGCAGTATTTT. This sequence encodes CASSTNAYDALRGSTDTQYF.

This chain connects TRBV11-2 to TRBJ2-7; the match to TRBD2 covers 7 bases. V gave up 3 bases and J gave up 0 bases; unmatched junction bases: 2. CDR1 is SGHAT and CDR2 is FQNNGV in the germline V gene. CDR3 length: 14 residues. The CDR3 region is CASSLGGSSYEQYF. CDR3 in DNA: TGTGCCAGCAGCTTGGGCGGGAGCTCCTACGAGCAGTACTTC.

J is TRBJ2-3 and V is TRBV11-3, with TRBD1 as a possible D gene (6 bases). There are 14 residues in the CDR3. CDR1 and CDR2 from the germline V gene are SGHNT and YENEEA. Between the trimmed V and J ends, which lost 3 bases and 6 bases, there was a span of 13 bases. Here the CDR3 reads CASSLGARSDTQYF. The CDR3 DNA reads TGTGCCAGCAGCTTGGGGGCACGCTCTGATACGCAGTATTTT.

This chain uses TRBV5-1 with TRBJ1-6; 7 bases match TRBD1. This CDR3 has 14 residues. V was pared by 7 bases and J by 5 bases, with 6 bases of the junction left unmatched. Germline values: CDR1 SGHRS, CDR2 YFSETQ. The DNA of the CDR3 is TGCGCCAGCGGACCCGGGACAGATAATTCACCCCTCCACTTT. Translated, it gives CASGPGTDNSPLHF.

The chain links TRBV5-6 to TRBJ2-7; 10 bases match TRBD2. The CDR3 runs 14 residues. CDR1 and CDR2 (germline): SGHDT, YYEEEE. Losses at the gene ends were 4 bases for V and 0 bases for J; bases not matched to a gene: 1. The CDR3 DNA is TGTGCCAGCAGCGAGCGGGAGGGCTCCTACGAGCAGTACTTC. Translating it yields CASSEREGSYEQYF.

V usage is TRBV28 and J usage is TRBJ1-2; possible D gene TRBD1, 6 bases. CDR1 is MDHEN, CDR2 SYDVKM, per germline. The CDR3 totals 15 residues. Trimming cost V 2 bases and J 0 bases, with 10 bases left between them. In DNA, the CDR3 is TGTGCCAGCAGTTTACCGGGACAAACTAACTATGGCTACACCTTC. This gives the protein CASSLPGQTNYGYTF.

J is TRBJ2-5 and V is TRBV7-7, with D possibly TRBD2 on 6 matching bases. Germline CDR1 is SSHAT and CDR2 is FNYEAQ (reference sequence). Trimming removed 5 bases from V and 4 bases from J, with 20 bases in between. This CDR3 comprises 16 residues. In DNA form, the CDR3 reads TGTGCCAGCAGCGCCCATAGCGGAGATGGGGGAGAGACCCAGTACTTC. Protein product: CASSAHSGDGGETQYF.

This chain links TRBV11-3 with TRBJ1-1; unclear D gene. This CDR3 is built from 13 residues. V was pared by 5 bases and J by 3 bases, with 10 bases between. Germline lookup yields CDR1 SGHNT and CDR2 YENEEA. Here the CDR3 DNA reads TGTGCCAGCAGCGGAGGGCCGCACACTGAAGCTTTCTTT. It encodes CASSGGPHTEAFF.

CDR3: CASSEWDRGDQPQHF. CDR3 DNA: TGTGCCAGCAGCGAATGGGACAGGGGCGATCAGCCCCAGCATTTT. The V call is TRBV28, the J call TRBJ1-5; 10 bases fit TRBD1. The CDR3 contains 15 residues. V shed 6 bases, J shed 5 bases, and the junction held 7 bases outside the gene matches. Per germline, CDR1 MDHEN and CDR2 SYDVKM. The whole variable domain, filled in from reference TRBV28 and TRBJ1-5, reads DVKVTQSSRYLVKRTGEKVFLECVQDMDHENMFWYRQDPGLGLRLIYFSYDVKMKEKGDIPEGYSVSREKKERFSLILESASTNQTSMYLCASSEWDRGDQPQHFGDGTRLSIL.

The chain joins TRBV19 to TRBJ1-5; D perhaps matches TRBD1 (5 bases). Between the trimmed V and J ends, which lost 4 bases and 4 bases, there was a span of 11 bases. The CDR3 is 14 residues long. The germline gives CDR1 LNHDA, CDR2 SQIVND (reference sequence). The CDR3 loop is CASSSAGKNQPQHF. The CDR3 DNA follows: TGTGCCAGTAGTAGCGCAGGGAAAAATCAGCCCCAGCATTTT.

The chain carries TRBV10-1 and TRBJ2-5; TRBD2 agrees at 8 bases. Germline trimming cut 0 bases from V and 3 bases from J; bases unmatched to any gene: 12. The CDR3 covers 18 residues. CDR1 and CDR2 from the germline V gene are WNHNN and SYGVQD (reference sequence). The chain's CDR3 is CASSESSGFSGIKETQYF. The CDR3, as DNA: TGCGCCAGCAGTGAGTCGAGTGGTTTTAGCGGGATTAAAGAGACCCAGTACTTC.

J is TRBJ2-7 and V is TRBV28; the D gene is possibly TRBD2 (6 bases). Germline CDR1 reads MDHEN; CDR2 reads SYDVKM. Trimming removed 8 bases from V and 6 bases from J, with 23 bases in between. This CDR3 is built from 15 residues. DNA of the CDR3: TGTGCCAGCTCGCCTGGGGGGACTGGGCGTCCCGAGCAGTACTTC. Its protein is CASSPGGTGRPEQYF.

V and J are TRBV29-1 and TRBJ1-2, with D unresolved. The CDR3 has 12 residues. V was pared by 8 bases and J by 4 bases, with 14 bases between. CDR1 is SQVTM, CDR2 ANQGSEA, per germline. The CDR3 loop is CSSGGDAYGYTF. Written as DNA, the CDR3 is TGCAGCAGTGGTGGGGATGCCTATGGCTACACCTTC.

The gene calls are TRBV6-1 and TRBJ2-3; D uncertain. V lost 0 bases, J lost 6 bases, and 13 bases lay in between. Per the germline V gene, CDR1 is MNHNS and CDR2 is SASEGT. This CDR3 has 15 amino acids. CDR3 sequence (DNA): TGTGCCAGCAGTGAAGCGATGGGTTTGTCGGATACGCAGTATTTT. It yields the protein CASSEAMGLSDTQYF.